This T cell receptor (beta chain) was recorded in a study of blood T cell repertoires in COVID-19. Study-wide context: Researchers got acute and convalescent COVID-19 samples from the United States, Italy and Spain. PBMCs, B-cell-depleted T cells, or T cells provided the cDNA or gDNA that made up the material.

The CDR3 extends over 14 amino acids. Per the germline V gene, CDR1 is MDHEN and CDR2 is SYDVKM. Trimming took 4 bases from V and 3 from J; bases not matched to a gene: 6. Original handling: Quantification of nucleated cells was approximated via reference gene primer amplification. TCRdb's copy holds only in-frame clones and misses some; the assay was immunoSEQ multiplex PCR. For V, J and clone size, that table is used; D and trimming come from the DNA. This table holds just over 95,000 clones, 90% found once. This receptor was identified in a man aged 55 to 70 with acute or convalescent COVID-19. The J gene is TRBJ2-7, the V gene TRBV28; 7 positions agree with TRBD1. Sequenced input: peripheral blood. DNA of the CDR3: TGTGCCAGCAGTTCATGGACAGGAAGCTACGAGCAGTACTTC. Its protein product is CASSSWTGSYEQYF. The variable domain in full, with the rest retrieved from reference TRBV28 and TRBJ2-7, is DVKVTQSSRYLVKRTGEKVFLECVQDMDHENMFWYRQDPGLGLRLIYFSYDVKMKEKGDIPEGYSVSREKKERFSLILESASTNQTSMYLCASSSWTGSYEQYFGPGTRLTVT.